Following are 13 T cell receptor beta chains from one sample sequenced in a study of blood T cells in healthy people across ages. PCR was performed a second time for 7 to 11 cycles using a sample-barcoded 5' primer and a J-beta primer mix. TCRdb re-analysed the 5' RACE reads in MiXCR, keeping a single row per CDR3 protein. This table holds 1.5 million to 2 million distinct CDR3 sequences, roughly 28% found once. The material sequenced was blood. These receptors all come from a woman under 40 in good health.

The chain links TRBV5-1 to TRBJ1-1; 8 nucleotides match TRBD1. The length of the CDR3 is 14 residues. Trimming cost V 4 bases and J 3 bases; bases outside gene matches: 5. Germline-derived CDR1 and CDR2 are SGHRS and YFSETQ. The CDR3 DNA follows: TGCGCCAGCAGCCTGGACAGGGAAGACACTGAAGCTTTCTTT. It codes for CASSLDREDTEAFF. The complete variable domain, with remaining parts taken from reference TRBV5-1 and TRBJ1-1, reads KAGVTQTPRYLIKTRGQQVTLSCSPISGHRSVSWYQQTPGQGLQFLFEYFSETQRNKGNFPGRFSGRQFSNSRSEMNVSTLELGDSALYLCASSLDREDTEAFFGQGTRLTVV.

Here the CDR3 DNA reads TGTGCCAGCTCACTAACGGCTATTGGCGGAGATTCCTACGAGCAGTACTTC. Amino acid sequence: CASSLTAIGGDSYEQYF. The V gene is TRBV18, the J gene TRBJ2-7; D gene ambiguous. Germline V lookup: CDR1 KGHSH, CDR2 LQKENI. The length of the CDR3 is 17 residues. V gave up 4 bases and J gave up 1 base, with 20 bases separating them.

This chain joins TRBV20-1 and TRBJ2-1, with 11 bases lining up with TRBD2. The CDR3 sequence is 15 residues long. The V segment lost 1 base and the J segment 8 bases; nucleotides outside the gene matches: 7. Germline lookup yields CDR1 DFQATT and CDR2 SNEGSKA (reference sequence). The CDR3 DNA follows: TGCAGTGCTAGAGTTCTAGCGGGAGGACCCCATGAGCAGTTCTTC. Translated, it gives CSARVLAGGPHEQFF.

The V gene is TRBV12-3 or TRBV12-4, the J gene TRBJ2-7; D possibly corresponds to TRBD2 (6 bases). The ends were cut back, 9 bases at V and 7 bases at J, with 25 bases in the middle. The CDR3 extends over 15 amino acids. The CDR3 coding sequence is TGTGCCAGTTCGCCCCCACTAGCAGGCACTCGGGAGCAGTACTTC. Protein product: CASSPPLAGTREQYF.

Ten or more counts support this clonotype. The gene calls are TRBV30 and TRBJ2-1; D call uncertain. This CDR3 comprises 11 residues. The germline CDR1 and CDR2 sequences are GTSNPN and SVGIG (reference sequence). V was cut by 0 bases and J by 8 bases, with 5 bases left in between. For the CDR3, the DNA is TGTGCCTGGAGTGTACGCGATGAGCAGTTCTTC. It translates to CAWSVRDEQFF.

Turning to this clonotype: One end of the junction fails to match germline, which may point to a read error. The chain is built from TRBV7-9 and TRBJ1-1, with TRBD1 matching 7 bases. The CDR3 totals 14 residues. CDR1 SEHNR and CDR2 FQNEAQ come from the germline V gene (reference sequence). The CDR3 DNA reads TGTGCCAGCAGCCGAGACAGGGTTGGAACTGAAGTTTTCTTT. Residues: CASSRDRVGTEVFF.

The table lists this clonotype with many counts. The V gene is TRBV20-1, the J gene TRBJ2-5; D unresolved. This CDR3 has 14 amino acids. Trimming stripped 6 bases from V and 3 bases from J, with 17 bases between. Germline V gene data show CDR1 as DFQATT and CDR2 as SNEGSKA (reference sequence). The CDR3: CSADARLSKETQYF. The CDR3 bases are TGCAGTGCAGACGCTCGGCTGAGCAAAGAGACCCAGTACTTC.

This clonotype came up a few times. J is TRBJ2-7 and V is TRBV6-5, with D possibly matching TRBD1 (5 bases). This CDR3 contains 12 residues. Per the germline V gene, CDR1 is MNHEY and CDR2 is SVGAGI. V shed 2 bases and J shed 6 bases, with 8 bases lying between them. The CDR3 region is CASSYQGGEQYF. CDR3 bases: TGTGCCAGCAGTTACCAGGGCGGCGAGCAGTACTTC.

This clonotype was found many times. The chain uses TRBV24-1 and TRBJ1-2; a weak D match, TRBD1 (5 bases). The CDR3 has 12 amino acids. V was pared by 3 bases and J by 10 bases, with 11 bases between. Germline V gene data show CDR1 as KGHDR and CDR2 as SFDVKD. CDR3 in DNA: TGTGCCACCAGTGATGCATACAGGACCTACACCTTC. This translates into CATSDAYRTYTF.

This clonotype was detected a few times. The gene calls are TRBV4-2 and TRBJ2-3; D remains ambiguous. Germline loops: CDR1 LGHNA, CDR2 YNFKEQ. The length of the CDR3 is 16 residues. V lost 4 bases and J lost 0, with 14 bases in between. The CDR3 region is CASSLRATTSTDTQYF. The DNA of the CDR3 is TGTGCCAGCAGCCTTCGTGCGACAACTAGCACAGATACGCAGTATTTT.

The J gene is TRBJ1-4, the V gene TRBV20-1; D might be TRBD1 (6 bases). Germline V gene lookup returns CDR1 DFQATT and CDR2 SNEGSKA (reference sequence). The germline V and J ends were trimmed by 6 bases and 6 bases, with 17 bases remaining between them. This CDR3 has 14 residues. CDR3 residues: CSATAGGPHEKLFF. In DNA, the CDR3 is TGCAGTGCAACGGCGGGGGGCCCCCATGAAAAACTGTTTTTT.

The V call is TRBV6-7, the J call TRBJ1-1; TRBD1 agrees at 8 bases. TRBV6-7 is known as an ORF, though its function is uncertain. The CDR3 is made up of 15 amino acids. V shed 2 bases, J shed 6 bases, and the junction held 8 bases outside the gene matches. CDR3 region: CASSYPPTGEPEAFF. The CDR3 region has the DNA TGTGCCAGCAGTTACCCACCGACAGGGGAGCCTGAAGCTTTCTTT.

The chain joins TRBV4-1 to TRBJ2-4, with D tentatively TRBD2 (6 bases). The DNA end is a closer match to TRBJ2-7, so the J assignment may be wrong. Germline assignment: CDR1 MGHRA and CDR2 YSYEKL. CDR3 length: 16 amino acids. The CDR3 coding sequence is TGCGCCAGCAGCCAAATTCGGGGGATAAACATCTACGAGCAGTACTTC. Translation: CASSQIRGINIYEQYF.